The clone carrying this T cell receptor (beta chain) turned up a few times. Its antigen is currently unknown. These data belong to a study of response to subunit inactivated influenza vaccine. General observations from the study: Authors suggested few new T cells are recruited by each seasonal influenza vaccination.

The V gene lost 0 bases and the J gene lost 0 bases, with 6 bases spanning the gap. CDR1 is KGHSY and CDR2 is FQNENV in the germline V gene. The CDR3 covers 16 residues. MiXCR, applied by TCRdb to the RT-PCR reads, yields one record per CDR3 protein. The sample consists of 500,000 to 550,000 distinct CDR3 sequences, about 8% of them appearing once. The TCR comes from a man between 50 and 69 years old who received an inactivated influenza vaccine. This chain joins TRBV16 and TRBJ2-6; D gene unclear. The starting material was PBMCs from blood, obtained around 25 months after vaccination. This chain's CDR3 is CASSQSGNSGANVLTF. The DNA of the CDR3 is TGTGCCAGCAGCCAATCTGGCAACTCTGGGGCCAACGTCCTGACTTTC.